This T cell receptor beta chain was retrieved from a study of regulatory T cells in long-lasting Graves disease. The study, taken as a whole, reports: Favoring TRBV28, TRBJ1-2 and TRBJ2-5 was a feature seen in persistent disease.

Sample time point: persistent/refractory GD, antithyroid drugs over 5 years with positive TRAb. Construction of the TCR library relied on RNA isolated from PBMCs. Recruitment took place at an endocrinology department in Xi'an, China. Arm-PCR of CDR3 regions and iRepertoire HTBI primers were the basis on which TCR beta libraries were built. TCRdb independently ran MiXCR on the multiplex PCR reads; one entry per CDR3 protein. The repertoire includes roughly 490,000 distinct CDR3 sequences, around a fifth of them detected once, and 13% sits in the top ten. In this sample, this clonotype turned up a few times. Antigen specificity is unknown. In germline, CDR1 is MNHEY, CDR2 SMNVEV (reference sequence). This CDR3 spans 13 amino acids. The V gene lost 2 bases and the J gene lost 7 bases, with 11 bases spanning the gap.

The source material was peripheral blood mononuclear cells (PBMCs), sampled when the disease was refractory, from a patient treated with antithyroid drugs. The chain couples TRBV27 to TRBJ1-1; D is undetermined. The clonotype was recovered from a female donor with Graves disease. CDR3 sequence: CASSLSFSNEAFF. DNA for the CDR3: TGTGCCAGCAGTTTAAGCTTCAGTAATGAAGCTTTCTTT.